A single sample is the source of the 23 T cell receptor beta chains below, sequenced in a study of blood T cell repertoires in COVID-19. The assay was immunoSEQ multiplex PCR, and TCRdb's table has in-frame clones only and misses some. The table includes about 270,000 clones, 75% to 90% detected once. Input material: peripheral blood. The source is a human donor in a cohort sampled during active COVID-19.

V usage is TRBV28 and J usage is TRBJ2-3; TRBD2 agrees at 9 bases. Germline V gene sequence: CDR1 MDHEN, CDR2 SYDVKM. The CDR3 loop spans 15 amino acids. Unmatched junction bases numbered 7, after V lost 1 base and J lost 8 bases. CDR3 region: CASSLLAGAPGTQYF. DNA for the CDR3: TGTGCCAGCAGTTTATTAGCGGGGGCCCCTGGTACGCAGTATTTT.

The V call is TRBV6-5, the J call TRBJ2-7; tentatively, D is TRBD1 (6 bases). Germline-derived CDR1 and CDR2 are MNHEY and SVGAGI. Trimming took off 2 bases at V and 3 bases at J, with 11 bases between the two ends. CDR3 length: 14 residues. The CDR3 is CASSYTYRDYEQYF. The CDR3 coding sequence is TGTGCCAGCAGTTACACTTACAGGGACTACGAGCAGTACTTC.

This clone appeared once. This chain joins TRBV29-1 and TRBJ1-5; possibly TRBD1 for D (5 bases). Germline CDR1 reads SQVTM; CDR2 reads ANQGSEA. The CDR3 is 14 residues long. V lost 5 bases and J 1 base, leaving 12 bases between the germline ends. The CDR3 region has the DNA TGCAGCGTTAGCCAGGGTTTGAGCAATCAGCCCCAGCATTTT. It specifies CSVSQGLSNQPQHF.

The V and J genes are TRBV5-1 and TRBJ2-2, with 15 bases fitting TRBD2. The germline gives CDR1 SGHRS, CDR2 YFSETQ. The CDR3 spans 16 residues. J gave up 7 bases and V 4 bases, and 5 bases lay outside the gene matches. The CDR3 loop is CASSPGLAGGHGELFF. In DNA, the CDR3 is TGCGCCAGCAGCCCCGGACTAGCGGGGGGGCACGGGGAGCTGTTTTTT.

J is TRBJ1-2 and V is TRBV7-9, with 11 bases fitting TRBD1. The CDR3 extends over 16 amino acids. Germline V gene lookup returns CDR1 SEHNR and CDR2 FQNEAQ (reference sequence). With 3 bases clipped from V and 5 bases from J, the junction kept 8 bases outside the gene matches. The DNA for the CDR3 is TGTGCCAGCAGCTTCGACCCGGGACAGGGGGGGTATGGCTACACCTTC. As protein: CASSFDPGQGGYGYTF.

The V gene is TRBV18, the J gene TRBJ1-2; 7 bases are a match to TRBD1. After removal of 3 bases from V and 6 bases from J, the junction contained 10 bases not matched to a gene. The V gene's germline CDR1 is KGHSH and CDR2 LQKENI. The CDR3 is 15 amino acids. CDR3 protein: CASSPPTGFEHGYTF. The CDR3, as DNA: TGTGCCAGCTCACCCCCGACAGGGTTCGAGCATGGCTACACCTTC.

The chain employs TRBV15 and TRBJ2-3, with 9 bases identical to TRBD2. The germline gives CDR1 LNHNV, CDR2 YYDKDF (reference sequence). The V gene end was trimmed by 4 bases and the J gene end by 2 bases; junction bases not matched to a gene: 13. The CDR3 is 18 amino acids. CDR3 DNA: TGTGCCACCAGCAAAGCCCTCTCTCTAGCGGGGACCACAGATACGCAGTATTTT. It yields the protein CATSKALSLAGTTDTQYF.

As DNA, the CDR3 is TGTGCCAGCAGTGAACTTTTAGTACCGACCCAGTACTTC. It translates to CASSELLVPTQYF. This chain links TRBV2 with TRBJ2-5; D ambiguous. The length of the CDR3 is 13 residues. Per the germline V gene, CDR1 is SNHLY and CDR2 is FYNNEI. V dropped 2 bases and J dropped 7 bases, with 11 bases sitting between them.

The CDR3 DNA sequence: TGTGCCACCTATTCCGCTGGGACACCCTCAACCTACTCTGGAAACACCATATATTTT. This translates into CATYSAGTPSTYSGNTIYF. J is TRBJ1-3 and V is TRBV28; weak D call: TRBD1 (6 bases). V was pared by 10 bases and J by 0 bases, with 28 bases between. The length of the CDR3 is 19 residues. Germline CDR1 and CDR2: MDHEN and SYDVKM.

This clone was seen at least ten times. The chain couples TRBV6-2 or TRBV6-3 to TRBJ1-3, with TRBD1 matching 7 bases. V dropped 2 bases and J dropped 0; count of bases not matched to a gene: 4. Germline V gene sequence: CDR1 MNHEY, CDR2 SVGEGT. The CDR3 runs 16 residues. CDR3 in amino acids: CASSYQQGSSGNTIYF. DNA for the CDR3: TGTGCCAGCAGTTACCAACAGGGGAGCTCTGGAAACACCATATATTTT.

This clone is a singleton in its sample. This chain uses TRBV7-2 with TRBJ2-3, with D maybe TRBD1 (5 bases). Trimming cost V 2 bases and J 2 bases, with 11 bases left between them. The CDR3 is 15 residues long. CDR1 is SGHTA and CDR2 is FQGNSA in the germline V gene. DNA for the CDR3: TGTGCCAGCAGCTTAACCCCAGGGTCCACAGATACGCAGTATTTT. Residues: CASSLTPGSTDTQYF.

The chain combines TRBV18 with TRBJ2-7, with D maybe TRBD1 (6 bases). CDR3 length: 15 amino acids. V was pared by 3 bases and J by 2 bases, with 14 bases between. Per the germline V gene, CDR1 is KGHSH and CDR2 is LQKENI. The CDR3 is CASSPKTGATYEQYF. CDR3 coding DNA: TGTGCCAGCTCACCTAAGACAGGAGCCACCTACGAGCAGTACTTC.

The chain uses TRBV6-2 or TRBV6-3 and TRBJ2-5, with D tentatively TRBD1 (6 bases). The CDR3 is made up of 11 amino acids. The germline V gene encodes CDR1 MNHEY and CDR2 SVGEGT. The V end was cut by 6 bases, the J end by 10 bases, with 12 bases between. CDR3 in amino acids: CASSQGKGQYF. DNA for the CDR3: TGTGCCAGCAGCCAGGGGAAGGGCCAGTACTTC.

There are a few counts of this clone. The chain recombines TRBV12-2 with TRBJ2-2; the D segment call TRBD2 is taken from the table without a DNA check. TRBV12-2 is labeled a pseudogene. The CDR3 sequence is 19 residues long. The CDR3 DNA follows: TGTGCAAGTCGCCTGGCTGACCTGGAGGCAAGCGGGAGATCCGGGGAGCTGTTTTTT. Translation: CASRLADLEASGRSGELFF.

The CDR3, as DNA: TGTGCCAGCTCACCGAGGGACAGGGTGGGCGGCTACACCTTC. It specifies CASSPRDRVGGYTF. The chain employs TRBV18 and TRBJ1-2, with 9 bases identical to TRBD1. Germline lookup yields CDR1 KGHSH and CDR2 LQKENI. V was pared by 3 bases and J by 8 bases, with 7 bases of the junction left unmatched. CDR3 length: 14 residues. The variable domain in full, with the rest retrieved from reference TRBV18 and TRBJ1-2, is NAGVMQNPRHLVRRRGQEARLRCSPMKGHSHVYWYRQLPEEGLKFMVYLQKENIIDESGMPKERFSAEFPKEGPSILRIQQVVRGDSAAYFCASSPRDRVGGYTFGSGTRLTVV.

This chain connects TRBV29-1 to TRBJ1-1, with 8 bases lining up with TRBD1. Trimming cost V 7 bases and J 11 bases; bases outside gene matches: 12. Per germline, CDR1 SQVTM and CDR2 ANQGSEA. The CDR3 length is 12 residues. CDR3 sequence reads: CSARTGKETAFF. CDR3 bases: TGCAGCGCCAGGACAGGGAAAGAGACGGCTTTCTTT. The whole variable domain, filled in from reference TRBV29-1 and TRBJ1-1, reads SAVISQKPSRDICQRGTSLTIQCQVDSQVTMMFWYRQQPGQSLTLIATANQGSEATYESGFVIDKFPISRPNLTFSTLTVSNMSPEDSSIYLCSARTGKETAFFGQGTRLTVV.

The sample holds one count of this clone. The chain combines TRBV2 with TRBJ1-5, with D perhaps TRBD1 (5 bases). The CDR3 length is 15 residues. With 4 bases removed from V and 1 base from J, the gap between germline ends came to 11 bases. Germline CDR1 is SNHLY and CDR2 is FYNNEI. CDR3 in DNA: TGTGCCAGCAGTGGCCGGGGGTTGAGCAATCAGCCCCAGCATTTT. It codes for CASSGRGLSNQPQHF.

The rearrangement joins TRBV28 to TRBJ2-7, with D possibly TRBD1 on 5 matching bases. The CDR3 length is 15 residues. V lost 2 bases to trimming and J lost 2 bases, with 13 bases between them. CDR1 and CDR2 from the germline V gene are MDHEN and SYDVKM. The CDR3 nucleotides are TGTGCCAGCAGTTTACTCCAGGGCCGTCCCTACGAGCAGTACTTC. This translates into CASSLLQGRPYEQYF.

J is TRBJ2-7 and V is TRBV19; tentatively, D is TRBD2 (6 bases). The germline V and J ends were trimmed by 6 bases and 4 bases, with 10 bases remaining between them. CDR3 length equals 12 residues. Germline values: CDR1 LNHDA, CDR2 SQIVND (reference sequence). The CDR3 DNA sequence: TGTGCCAGTAGAGGGGACTCTTACGAGCAGTACTTC. Translating gives CASRGDSYEQYF.

The chain uses TRBV19 and TRBJ1-2; perhaps TRBD1 as D (5 bases). From germline, CDR1 is LNHDA and CDR2 SQIVND (reference sequence). Trimming stripped 5 bases from V and 5 bases from J, with 15 bases between. CDR3 length equals 14 residues. This chain's CDR3 is CASSGVGPKYGYTF. Here the CDR3 DNA reads TGTGCCAGTAGTGGTGTGGGGCCAAAATATGGCTACACCTTC.

The chain joins TRBV24-1 to TRBJ1-1, with 8 bases aligning to TRBD1. The CDR3 is 14 residues long. CDR1 KGHDR and CDR2 SFDVKD come from the germline V gene. J gave up 4 bases and V 8 bases, and 8 bases lay outside the gene matches. CDR3 residues: CATMSGQGRTEAFF. CDR3 bases: TGTGCCACCATGTCTGGACAGGGTCGCACTGAAGCTTTCTTT.

This rearrangement joins TRBV27 to TRBJ2-5; TRBD1 matches at 10 bases. The junction had 9 bases not matched to a gene; V was cut back by 5 bases and J by 6 bases. CDR1 and CDR2 from the germline V gene are MNHEY and SMNVEV (reference sequence). The CDR3 is 15 residues long. In nucleotides, the CDR3 is TGTGCCAGCAGTACCACGGACAGGGGGTATCAGACCCAGTACTTC. Protein: CASSTTDRGYQTQYF.

The rearrangement joins TRBV11-1 to TRBJ1-2; tentatively, D is TRBD1 (6 bases). Trimming removed 4 bases at V and 8 bases at J, with 11 bases between. CDR3 length: 12 amino acids. From germline, CDR1 is SGHAT and CDR2 FQDESV (reference sequence). CDR3: CASSSTGWGYTF. The CDR3 DNA reads TGTGCCAGCAGCTCCACAGGGTGGGGCTACACCTTC. Full variable domain (outside the CDR3, taken from reference TRBV11-1 and TRBJ1-2): EAEVAQSPRYKITEKSQAVAFWCDPISGHATLYWYRQILGQGPELLVQFQDESVVDDSQLPKDRFSAERLKGVDSTLKIQPAELGDSAMYLCASSSTGWGYTFGSGTRLTVV.